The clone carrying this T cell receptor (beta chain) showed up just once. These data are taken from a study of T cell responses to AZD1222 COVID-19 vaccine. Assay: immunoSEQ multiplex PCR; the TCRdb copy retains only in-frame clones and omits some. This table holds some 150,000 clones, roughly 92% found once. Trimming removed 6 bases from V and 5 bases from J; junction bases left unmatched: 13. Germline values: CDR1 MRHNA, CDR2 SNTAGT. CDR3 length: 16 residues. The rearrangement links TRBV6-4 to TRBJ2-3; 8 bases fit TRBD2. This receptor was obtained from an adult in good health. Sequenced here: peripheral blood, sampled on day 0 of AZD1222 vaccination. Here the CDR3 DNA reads TGTGCCAGCAGCCTAACCGGGACTAGTTCTGGAGATACGCAGTATTTT. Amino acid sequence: CASSLTGTSSGDTQYF.